The 14 T cell receptor beta chains below all came from one sample that was sequenced in a study of blood T cell repertoires in COVID-19. Sequencing was performed with immunoSEQ multiplex PCR; in TCRdb, only in-frame clones are kept and a portion is missing. The data contain more than 200,000 clones, roughly 90% of them seen just once; the ten biggest clones take up 0.65% to 0.8%. Sequencing was carried out using peripheral blood. These receptors all stem from a human donor in a cohort sampled during active COVID-19.

The rearrangement joins TRBV25-1 to TRBJ1-5; the match to TRBD1 covers 8 bases. From germline, CDR1 is MGHDK and CDR2 SYGVNS. CDR3 length equals 15 residues. With 4 bases clipped from V and 5 bases from J, the junction kept 7 bases outside the gene matches. CDR3 region: CASSGVGQGHQPQHF. The DNA of the CDR3 is TGTGCCAGCAGTGGAGTTGGACAGGGACATCAGCCCCAGCATTTT.

The rearrangement links TRBV4-3 to TRBJ2-2, with D perhaps TRBD2 (5 bases). The germline CDR1 and CDR2 sequences are LGHNA and YSLEER. Trimming took 3 bases from V and 6 from J, leaving 11 bases between them. The CDR3 consists of 14 residues. This chain's CDR3 is CASSQLDSAGELFF. The CDR3 DNA follows: TGCGCCAGCAGCCAGTTGGACTCGGCCGGGGAGCTGTTTTTT.

This chain joins TRBV19 and TRBJ2-5, with TRBD2 identical over 8 bases. The CDR3 has 14 residues. Trimming at V came to 5 bases and at J to 4 bases, leaving 6 bases not matched to a gene. Per the germline V gene, CDR1 is LNHDA and CDR2 is SQIVND (reference sequence). CDR3 bases: TGTGCCAGTAGTCAGCTAGCGGGTCTAGAGACCCAGTACTTC. It encodes CASSQLAGLETQYF.

The V call is TRBV11-1, the J call TRBJ2-7; D gene ambiguous. The CDR3 runs to 13 residues. Trimming pared 5 bases from V and 2 bases from J, leaving 10 bases between. Germline V CDR1 and CDR2: SGHAT, FQDESV (reference sequence). CDR3 loop: CASSRLPTYEQYF. In nucleotides, the CDR3 is TGTGCCAGCAGCCGTCTACCTACCTACGAGCAGTACTTC.

The V call is TRBV7-9, the J call TRBJ2-5, with 11 bases aligning to TRBD1. Germline V gene sequence: CDR1 SEHNR, CDR2 FQNEAQ (reference sequence). There are 15 residues in the CDR3. V was pared by 1 base and J by 4 bases, with 2 bases of the junction left unmatched. The CDR3 reads CASSLGDRGGETQYF. The CDR3 coding sequence is TGTGCCAGCAGCTTAGGGGACAGGGGGGGAGAGACCCAGTACTTC.

The sample holds one count of this clone. The rearrangement joins TRBV7-2 to TRBJ1-2, with TRBD1 matching 8 bases. This CDR3 has 14 amino acids. After removal of 7 bases from V and 2 bases from J, the junction contained 6 bases not matched to a gene. The germline CDR1 and CDR2 sequences are SGHTA and FQGNSA. This chain's CDR3 is CASTLYRGNYGYTF. The CDR3 nucleotides are TGTGCCAGCACCCTATACAGGGGGAACTATGGCTACACCTTC. Filled out from reference TRBV7-2 and TRBJ1-2, the complete variable domain reads GAGVSQSPSNKVTEKGKDVELRCDPISGHTALYWYRQSLGQGLEFLIYFQGNSAPDKSGLPSDRFSAERTGGSVSTLTIQRTQQEDSAVYLCASTLYRGNYGYTFGSGTRLTVV.

This chain links TRBV27 with TRBJ2-1, with D tentatively TRBD1 (6 bases). Germline CDR1 reads MNHEY; CDR2 reads SMNVEV (reference sequence). The V end lost 3 bases, the J end lost 6 bases, and 9 bases lay between the germline ends. CDR3 size: 13 residues. CDR3 protein: CASSLTGSNEQFF. Here the CDR3 DNA reads TGTGCCAGCAGTTTGACAGGATCCAATGAGCAGTTCTTC.

The chain uses TRBV19 and TRBJ1-5; 7 nucleotides match TRBD1. Trimming took 4 bases from V and 6 from J; bases not matched to a gene: 9. The CDR3 is 15 amino acids. CDR1 is LNHDA and CDR2 is SQIVND in the germline V gene (reference sequence). CDR3 in DNA: TGTGCCAGTAGTACCGGGACAGATTTCGGTCAGCCCCAGCATTTT. Translation: CASSTGTDFGQPQHF. The full variable domain, its missing parts supplied by reference TRBV19 and TRBJ1-5, is DGGITQSPKYLFRKEGQNVTLSCEQNLNHDAMYWYRQDPGQGLRLIYYSQIVNDFQKGDIAEGYSVSREKKESFPLTVTSAQKNPTAFYLCASSTGTDFGQPQHFGDGTRLSIL.

This sequence joins TRBV4-3 and TRBJ1-6; the match to TRBD1 covers 7 bases. Per the germline V gene, CDR1 is LGHNA and CDR2 is YSLEER. Trimming removed 2 bases from V and 7 bases from J; junction bases left unmatched: 8. The CDR3 has 16 amino acids. CDR3 in amino acids: CASSQNLPGQNSPLHF. DNA for the CDR3: TGCGCCAGCAGCCAAAACCTTCCGGGACAGAATTCACCCCTCCACTTT.

The chain links TRBV30 to TRBJ1-2; TRBD1 is a possible D gene (6 bases). The CDR3 is made up of 12 amino acids. Trimming shortened V by 3 bases and J by 8 bases, and 13 bases separated the two germline ends. The germline gives CDR1 GTSNPN, CDR2 SVGIG (reference sequence). DNA of the CDR3: TGTGCCTGGAGCGACAGGCCCTTGGGCTACACCTTC. Protein sequence: CAWSDRPLGYTF.

This chain connects TRBV28 to TRBJ2-7, with a tentative D call TRBD1 (6 bases). The CDR3 is made up of 14 amino acids. V was pared by 9 bases and J by 3 bases, with 18 bases between. CDR1 and CDR2 from the germline V gene are MDHEN and SYDVKM. The CDR3: CASKTTGIDYEQYF. Here the CDR3 DNA reads TGTGCCAGTAAAACAACAGGGATCGACTACGAGCAGTACTTC.

The V and J genes are TRBV15 and TRBJ1-2, with D perhaps matching TRBD1 (5 bases). This CDR3 has 15 amino acids. Trimming took 0 bases from V and 6 from J, leaving 14 bases between them. Germline CDR1 and CDR2: LNHNV and YYDKDF (reference sequence). The CDR3 sequence: CATSRDKAQAHGYTF. CDR3 DNA sequence: TGTGCCACCAGCAGAGATAAGGCACAGGCCCATGGCTACACCTTC.

This rearrangement joins TRBV18 to TRBJ1-5, with 10 bases fitting TRBD1. V dropped 6 bases and J dropped 3; count of bases not matched to a gene: 5. The CDR3 extends over 15 amino acids. Germline lookup yields CDR1 KGHSH and CDR2 LQKENI. The CDR3: CASSTDRGYNQPQHF. In DNA, the CDR3 is TGTGCCAGCTCCACGGACAGGGGGTACAATCAGCCCCAGCATTTT.

The genes are TRBV10-3 and TRBJ1-1; 10 nucleotides match TRBD1. The CDR3 contains 15 residues. The V segment lost 5 bases and the J segment 7 bases; nucleotides outside the gene matches: 10. Germline CDR1 is ENHRY and CDR2 is SYGVKD. In DNA, the CDR3 is TGTGCCATCAGTATAGGCCCGGGACAGGGGAATGAAGCTTTCTTT. This codes for CAISIGPGQGNEAFF.